One sample yielded the 15 T cell receptor beta chains listed below, sequenced in a study of cytomegalovirus exposure and HLA in healthy donors. PCR primers comprised 60 Vbeta and 13 Jbeta primers. The repertoire was sequenced with immunoSEQ multiplex PCR; TCRdb's copy has only in-frame clones and lacks some. The sample carries about 200,000 clones, roughly an eighth recorded once. Sequencing was performed on PBMCs. The receptor set was obtained from a man in his fifties in good health and CMV-seropositive.

V usage is TRBV2 and J usage is TRBJ2-7; 7 nucleotides align to TRBD2. With V trimmed by 3 bases and J by 2 bases, 4 bases remained unmatched. Germline V gene data show CDR1 as SNHLY and CDR2 as FYNNEI. The CDR3 contains 14 residues. In DNA, the CDR3 is TGTGCCAGCAGTGACGGGGGGTTCCCCTACGAGCAGTACGTC. This gives the protein CASSDGGFPYEQYV.

In the case of this clone: The junction shows a germline mismatch at one end, possibly a read error. The sample holds other DNA sequences that translate to the same CDR3. The rearrangement joins TRBV6-6 to TRBJ1-5, with 8 bases lining up with TRBD1. The CDR3 has 16 amino acids. CDR1 MNHNY and CDR2 SVGAGI come from the germline V gene (reference sequence). The DNA for the CDR3 is TGTGCCAGCAGCTACTCCCGACAGGGGTACAATCAGCCCCAGCATTTT. This translates into CASSYSRQGYNQPQHF.

This sequence joins TRBV9 and TRBJ2-3, with TRBD2 matching over 7 bases. The CDR3 loop spans 14 amino acids. V lost 4 bases to trimming and J lost 8 bases; unmatched junction nucleotides: 10. Germline-derived CDR1 and CDR2 are SGDLS and YYNGEE. CDR3 DNA: TGTGCCAGCAGCACCGGCCAGCGGGGAGGTACGCAGTATTTT. This codes for CASSTGQRGGTQYF.

The genes are TRBV6-1 and TRBJ1-2, with no clear D. The CDR3 consists of 11 residues. Germline CDR1 and CDR2: MNHNS and SASEGT. The V gene lost 8 bases and the J gene lost 2 bases, with 6 bases spanning the gap. CDR3 sequence (DNA): TGTGCCAGCCAGGCCAACTATGGCTACACCTTC. It is translated as CASQANYGYTF.

This clone was counted only a few times. V is TRBV5-6 and J is TRBJ1-5, with D perhaps matching TRBD1 (5 bases). Between the trimmed V and J ends, which lost 6 bases and 2 bases, there was a span of 15 bases. From germline, CDR1 is SGHDT and CDR2 YYEEEE. The CDR3 loop spans 15 amino acids. This CDR3 reads CASTRGRAGNQPQHF. CDR3 DNA sequence: TGTGCCAGCACCCGAGGCAGGGCGGGCAATCAGCCCCAGCATTTT.

The chain has TRBV11-2 and TRBJ1-2; a possible D gene is TRBD1 (5 bases). The CDR3 contains 16 residues. Germline CDR1 SGHAT, CDR2 FQNNGV. V lost 3 bases, J lost 5 bases, and 19 bases lay in between. The CDR3 sequence: CASSLETSGTVYGYTF. Here the CDR3 DNA reads TGTGCCAGCAGCTTGGAAACCTCAGGGACTGTATATGGCTACACCTTC.

Only a few counts were recorded for this clone. J is TRBJ2-1 and V is TRBV5-1; D perhaps matches TRBD2 (6 bases). This CDR3 spans 16 amino acids. V shed 1 base and J shed 8 bases, with 19 bases lying between them. Germline CDR1 and CDR2: SGHRS and YFSETQ. The CDR3 bases are TGCGCCAGCAGCTTGATCGCGATTCAGGCGGGACATGAGCAGTTCTTC. Its translation: CASSLIAIQAGHEQFF. Variable domain in full (rest from reference TRBV5-1 and TRBJ2-1): KAGVTQTPRYLIKTRGQQVTLSCSPISGHRSVSWYQQTPGQGLQFLFEYFSETQRNKGNFPGRFSGRQFSNSRSEMNVSTLELGDSALYLCASSLIAIQAGHEQFFGPGTRLTVL.

This clone has only a few counts. In DNA, the CDR3 is TGTGCCAGCAGCCCCGGACAGGGTAAGAACACTGAAGCTTTCTTT. Its translation is CASSPGQGKNTEAFF. V gene TRBV7-6 combines with J gene TRBJ1-1, with 8 bases fitting TRBD1. Germline values: CDR1 SGHVS, CDR2 FNYEAQ. J lost 1 base, V lost 5 bases, and 6 bases had no gene match. The CDR3 spans 15 residues. The whole variable domain, remainder taken from reference TRBV7-6 and TRBJ1-1, is GAGVSQSPRYKVTKRGQDVALRCDPISGHVSLYWYRQALGQGPEFLTYFNYEAQQDKSGLPNDRFSAERPEGSISTLTIQRTEQRDSAMYRCASSPGQGKNTEAFFGQGTRLTVV.

This clone came up a few times. The chain combines TRBV18 with TRBJ1-5; the match to TRBD1 covers 8 bases. This CDR3 contains 17 residues. V shed 3 bases, J shed 4 bases, and the junction held 11 bases outside the gene matches. CDR1 and CDR2 (germline): KGHSH, LQKENI. This CDR3 reads CASSPTAGQGQNQPQHF. In nucleotides, the CDR3 is TGTGCCAGCTCACCTACCGCCGGACAGGGACAAAATCAGCCCCAGCATTTT. The complete variable domain, with remaining parts taken from reference TRBV18 and TRBJ1-5, reads NAGVMQNPRHLVRRRGQEARLRCSPMKGHSHVYWYRQLPEEGLKFMVYLQKENIIDESGMPKERFSAEFPKEGPSILRIQQVVRGDSAAYFCASSPTAGQGQNQPQHFGDGTRLSIL.

This clone came up a few times. This chain joins TRBV7-2 and TRBJ1-1; D is undetermined. This CDR3 contains 13 residues. Germline CDR1 and CDR2: SGHTA and FQGNSA. Trimming stripped 2 bases from V and 7 bases from J, with 11 bases between. In DNA, the CDR3 is TGTGCCAGCAGCTTATTAGCGGGCGGTGAAGCTTTCTTT. This codes for CASSLLAGGEAFF.

The chain carries TRBV4-3 and TRBJ1-1; TRBD1 matches at 9 bases. The CDR3 runs 14 residues. The germline V gene has CDR1 LGHNA and CDR2 YSLEER. V lost 3 bases to trimming and J lost 5 bases; unmatched junction nucleotides: 4. DNA for the CDR3: TGCGCCAGCAGCCAGAGACAGGGGGATACTGAAGCTTTCTTT. This translates into CASSQRQGDTEAFF.

The chain joins TRBV6-1 to TRBJ1-5; TRBD1 is a possible D gene (5 bases). The CDR3 spans 15 residues. Germline lookup yields CDR1 MNHNS and CDR2 SASEGT. V lost 0 bases to trimming and J lost 5 bases, with 11 bases between them. The CDR3 loop reads CASSEAGGYDQPQHF. CDR3 coding DNA: TGTGCCAGCAGTGAAGCGGGGGGGTACGATCAGCCCCAGCATTTT.

In its sample, this clone was seen a few times. The chain employs TRBV7-2 and TRBJ2-2, with no clear D. Per germline, CDR1 SGHTA and CDR2 FQGNSA. CDR3 length: 15 amino acids. V lost 5 bases and J 4 bases, leaving 14 bases between the germline ends. CDR3 loop: CASSPGGSFTGELFF. The CDR3 bases are TGTGCCAGCAGCCCTGGCGGTAGCTTCACCGGGGAGCTGTTTTTT.

A few counts support this clone. The CDR3 region has the DNA TGCAGTGCTAGGAGGACAGAGTTCGAGTTCTTC. Protein: CSARRTEFEFF. This chain links TRBV20-1 with TRBJ2-1; a weak D match, TRBD1 (6 bases). The CDR3 covers 11 residues. The germline V and J ends were trimmed by 3 bases and 14 bases, with 14 bases remaining between them. Germline lookup yields CDR1 DFQATT and CDR2 SNEGSKA (reference sequence).

This clone showed up just a few times. V usage is TRBV4-1 and J usage is TRBJ2-1; perhaps TRBD2 as D (6 bases). The length of the CDR3 is 17 residues. Trimming stripped 0 bases from V and 0 bases from J, with 12 bases between. The V gene's germline CDR1 is MGHRA and CDR2 YSYEKL. The CDR3 reads CASSQDYRGSSYNEQFF. The CDR3 DNA reads TGCGCCAGCAGCCAAGATTATCGGGGGAGCTCCTACAATGAGCAGTTCTTC.